These 24 T cell receptor beta chains were sequenced from one sample in a study of cytomegalovirus exposure and HLA in healthy donors. It was with 60 Vbeta and 13 Jbeta primers that the PCR ran. Clones were sequenced by immunoSEQ multiplex PCR, and TCRdb holds only the in-frame ones, with some missing. The repertoire holds 150,000 to 200,000 clones, with around 80% as singletons. Sequenced input: PBMCs. The receptors originated from a woman aged 18-29 years in good health and CMV-seropositive.

This chain connects TRBV6-5 to TRBJ2-3, with D unresolved. This CDR3 region has 15 residues. V was trimmed by 3 bases and J by 0 bases, leaving 10 bases between them. Per the germline V gene, CDR1 is MNHEY and CDR2 is SVGAGI. Written as DNA, the CDR3 is TGTGCCAGCAGTTATTACAGCTGGAGCACAGATACGCAGTATTTT. This codes for CASSYYSWSTDTQYF.

This chain links TRBV19 with TRBJ2-1, with a tentative D call TRBD1 (6 bases). Germline values: CDR1 LNHDA, CDR2 SQIVND (reference sequence). V gave up 10 bases and J gave up 5 bases, with 18 bases separating them. The CDR3 spans 14 residues. The CDR3 region has the DNA TGTGCCACAAGAAATGGGGGCAGAAACAATGAGCAGTTCTTC. This encodes CATRNGGRNNEQFF. Full variable domain (missing parts from reference TRBV19 and TRBJ2-1): DGGITQSPKYLFRKEGQNVTLSCEQNLNHDAMYWYRQDPGQGLRLIYYSQIVNDFQKGDIAEGYSVSREKKESFPLTVTSAQKNPTAFYLCATRNGGRNNEQFFGPGTRLTVL.

The sample holds a few counts of this clone. The rearrangement uses TRBV6-4 and TRBJ2-1, with 11 bases identical to TRBD2. Germline values: CDR1 MRHNA, CDR2 SNTAGT. CDR3 size: 15 residues. The V segment lost 2 bases and the J segment 11 bases; nucleotides outside the gene matches: 8. CDR3 nucleotide sequence: TGTGCCAGCAGTGACGAGGTAGCGGGGGGGCGTAAGCAGTTCTTC. This encodes CASSDEVAGGRKQFF.

This clone was observed a handful of times. The chain joins TRBV7-2 to TRBJ1-4; D not certain. From germline, CDR1 is SGHTA and CDR2 FQGNSA. This CDR3 comprises 16 residues. With 4 bases removed from V and 6 bases from J, the gap between germline ends came to 18 bases. The CDR3 sequence: CASSSFPGARHEKLFF. The DNA of the CDR3 is TGTGCCAGCAGCTCTTTCCCGGGTGCGAGGCATGAAAAACTGTTTTTT.

The V call is TRBV30, the J call TRBJ2-2; possible D gene TRBD2, 6 bases. CDR1 and CDR2 (germline): GTSNPN, SVGIG (reference sequence). The CDR3 loop spans 13 amino acids. V gave up 7 bases and J gave up 6 bases, with 15 bases separating them. CDR3 nucleotide sequence: TGTGCCTCCCGGGAGCAGGGACCCGGGGAGCTGTTTTTT. Protein sequence: CASREQGPGELFF.

The chain joins TRBV5-6 to TRBJ1-6, with TRBD1 identical over 9 bases. Germline V gene data show CDR1 as SGHDT and CDR2 as YYEEEE. The CDR3 runs 16 residues. V lost 4 bases, J lost 5 bases, and 7 bases stayed unmatched. The DNA for the CDR3 is TGTGCCAGCAGCCTGGGGACAGGGTTAAATAATTCACCCCTCCACTTT. The encoded protein is CASSLGTGLNNSPLHF.

The V gene is TRBV6-1, the J gene TRBJ2-1; TRBD1 aligns across 10 bases. The junction had 6 bases not matched to a gene; V was cut back by 6 bases and J by 4 bases. CDR3 size: 15 residues. Per the germline V gene, CDR1 is MNHNS and CDR2 is SASEGT. The DNA of the CDR3 is TGTGCCAGCAGCGTCGGGACAGGGGTATACAATGAGCAGTTCTTC. This encodes CASSVGTGVYNEQFF.

This clone was seen just once. The J gene is TRBJ1-6, the V gene TRBV4-1; weak D call: TRBD1 (5 bases). Germline values: CDR1 MGHRA, CDR2 YSYEKL. The CDR3 sequence is 14 residues long. The V gene lost 4 bases and the J gene lost 10 bases, with 14 bases spanning the gap. CDR3 sequence reads: CASSPGGVQSPLHF. The CDR3 DNA follows: TGCGCCAGCAGCCCCGGGGGGGTTCAGTCACCCCTCCACTTT.

V and J are TRBV7-3 and TRBJ2-1; TRBD2 is a possible D gene (5 bases). In germline, CDR1 is SGHTA, CDR2 FQGTGA. The V end was cut by 5 bases, the J end by 4 bases, with 21 bases between. CDR3 length: 17 amino acids. The CDR3 region is CASSPTKGAAVYNEQFF. DNA for the CDR3: TGTGCCAGCAGCCCGACGAAGGGAGCGGCGGTTTACAATGAGCAGTTCTTC.

The V and J genes are TRBV4-3 and TRBJ2-3; D might be TRBD2 (6 bases). This CDR3 is built from 17 residues. Trimming took off 0 bases at V and 5 bases at J, with 18 bases between the two ends. CDR1 and CDR2 (germline): LGHNA, YSLEER. The CDR3 nucleotides read TGCGCCAGCAGCCAAGAGCGGGTGCGGGGTGGAATAGATACGCAGTATTTT. This translates into CASSQERVRGGIDTQYF.

The chain carries TRBV19 and TRBJ1-6, with 9 bases fitting TRBD1. The trim removed 5 bases at V and 9 bases at J, leaving 11 bases unmatched. The CDR3 has 16 residues. Germline V lookup: CDR1 LNHDA, CDR2 SQIVND (reference sequence). The CDR3 sequence is CASSPQEDRGISPLHF. The CDR3, as DNA: TGTGCCAGTAGTCCTCAGGAGGACAGGGGCATTTCACCCCTCCACTTT.

The gene calls are TRBV6-5 and TRBJ1-1; D is uncertain. The CDR3 runs 12 residues. Germline V gene lookup returns CDR1 MNHEY and CDR2 SVGAGI. V was pared by 5 bases and J by 13 bases, with 17 bases between. In DNA, the CDR3 is TGTGCCAGCAGTCCACCGGGAGAGTTGGTTTTCTTT. Encoded protein: CASSPPGELVFF.

The chain uses TRBV6-5 and TRBJ2-5; 11 bases align to TRBD2. Germline V gives CDR1 MNHEY, CDR2 SVGAGI. The CDR3 extends over 15 amino acids. Germline trimming cut 5 bases from V and 4 bases from J; bases unmatched to any gene: 6. The CDR3 DNA reads TGTGCCAGCAGTCAACTAGCGGGGGTGCTAGAGACCCAGTACTTC. Its translation: CASSQLAGVLETQYF.

The V call is TRBV7-2, the J call TRBJ1-1; TRBD1 matches at 8 bases. V shed 1 base and J 5 bases; nucleotides not matched to a gene: 6. The CDR3 consists of 15 residues. Germline V lookup: CDR1 SGHTA, CDR2 FQGNSA. The CDR3 sequence: CASSLGGQGGTEAFF. The CDR3 nucleotides read TGTGCCAGCAGCTTAGGAGGACAGGGAGGGACTGAAGCTTTCTTT.

This clone was recorded a few times. This specimen includes other DNA sequences encoding the same CDR3. The chain employs TRBV6-1 and TRBJ2-5; TRBD2 matches 11 bases. Germline CDR1 MNHNS, CDR2 SASEGT. The CDR3 has 15 residues. V lost 2 bases to trimming and J lost 2 bases; unmatched junction nucleotides: 1. The CDR3 DNA is TGTGCCAGCAGTGAACTAGCGGGGGGACAAGAGACCCAGTACTTC. Its translation is CASSELAGGQETQYF.

This chain uses TRBV18 with TRBJ1-1; 9 bases line up with TRBD1. Per germline, CDR1 KGHSH and CDR2 LQKENI. V lost 3 bases and J lost 2; bases outside the gene matches: 10. The CDR3 has 17 residues. The CDR3 here is CASSPGTGSPQNTEAFF. The CDR3 bases are TGTGCCAGCTCACCGGGGACAGGGTCACCACAAAACACTGAAGCTTTCTTT.

The chain combines TRBV7-9 with TRBJ2-5; D possibly corresponds to TRBD1 (5 bases). CDR3 length equals 15 residues. V dropped 5 bases and J dropped 2 bases, with 15 bases sitting between them. Germline loops: CDR1 SEHNR, CDR2 FQNEAQ (reference sequence). Here the CDR3 reads CASSTRSTEQETQYF. DNA of the CDR3: TGTGCCAGCAGCACCCGATCGACAGAACAAGAGACCCAGTACTTC.

This sequence joins TRBV6-1 and TRBJ1-3; no clear D. Trimming took 4 bases from V and 0 from J, leaving 10 bases between them. Germline V CDR1 and CDR2: MNHNS, SASEGT. This CDR3 spans 15 amino acids. Written as DNA, the CDR3 is TGTGCCAGCAGTGCCCGCGTATTCTCTGGAAACACCATATATTTT. It encodes CASSARVFSGNTIYF.

The chain recombines TRBV5-6 with TRBJ2-7, with D perhaps matching TRBD1 (6 bases). Per the germline V gene, CDR1 is SGHDT and CDR2 is YYEEEE. V was shortened by 4 bases and J by 4 bases, with 15 bases between the two germline ends. The CDR3 has 14 residues. The CDR3 is CASSLQGGVYEQYV. The CDR3 coding sequence is TGTGCCAGCAGCCTACAGGGTGGGGTGTACGAGCAGTACGTC.

The rearrangement uses TRBV5-4 and TRBJ1-1; D possibly corresponds to TRBD1 (6 bases). CDR1 is SGHNT, CDR2 YYREEE, per germline (reference sequence). This CDR3 is 15 amino acids long. V was pared by 2 bases and J by 1 base, with 12 bases between. The CDR3 sequence is CASSFTGNWNTEAFF. The CDR3 DNA reads TGTGCCAGCAGCTTCACAGGGAACTGGAACACTGAAGCTTTCTTT.

This sequence joins TRBV19 and TRBJ1-4, with a possible D match to TRBD1 (6 bases). V dropped 10 bases and J dropped 4 bases, with 13 bases sitting between them. This CDR3 has 13 residues. CDR1 is LNHDA and CDR2 is SQIVND in the germline V gene (reference sequence). CDR3 protein: CATSGQINEKLFF. CDR3 in DNA: TGTGCCACCTCGGGACAAATTAATGAAAAACTGTTTTTT. Looking up the rest from reference TRBV19 and TRBJ1-4 gives the full variable domain: DGGITQSPKYLFRKEGQNVTLSCEQNLNHDAMYWYRQDPGQGLRLIYYSQIVNDFQKGDIAEGYSVSREKKESFPLTVTSAQKNPTAFYLCATSGQINEKLFFGSGTQLSVL.

This chain uses TRBV5-4 with TRBJ2-2; 10 bases line up with TRBD1. The CDR3 has 16 amino acids. Per germline, CDR1 SGHNT and CDR2 YYREEE (reference sequence). Trimming at V came to 4 bases and at J to 3 bases, leaving 6 bases not matched to a gene. CDR3 DNA: TGTGCCAGCAGCGATGATGGGACAGGGGACACCGGGGAGCTGTTTTTT. Protein sequence: CASSDDGTGDTGELFF.

The chain employs TRBV19 and TRBJ1-1; 8 nucleotides agree with TRBD1. Unmatched junction bases numbered 8, after V lost 6 bases and J lost 8 bases. The V gene's germline CDR1 is LNHDA and CDR2 SQIVND (reference sequence). CDR3 size: 13 residues. The CDR3 is CASSDGQGGEAFF. The DNA for the CDR3 is TGTGCCAGTAGCGACGGACAGGGAGGGGAAGCTTTCTTT.

The rearrangement links TRBV25-1 to TRBJ1-1; D is perhaps TRBD1 (5 bases). The V gene lost 0 bases and the J gene lost 5 bases, with 10 bases spanning the gap. The CDR3 totals 14 residues. Germline CDR1 MGHDK, CDR2 SYGVNS. The CDR3 loop is CASSEYPGKTEAFF. In DNA form, the CDR3 reads TGTGCCAGCAGTGAATATCCAGGGAAGACTGAAGCTTTCTTT.